The 10 T cell receptor beta chains reported below all come from one sample, sequenced in a study of CXCR3-negative and CXCR3-positive naive CD8 T cells. Study conclusions and caveats: CXCR3-positive naive cells carried more hydrophobic TRB CDR3s than CXCR3-negative ones.

Their target antigens are unknown. The TRB libraries of cDNA were built by UMI-labeled 5' RACE. TCRdb reprocessed the 5' RACE reads, keeping one entry per CDR3 protein, no DNA. This sample carries under 85,000 distinct CDR3 sequences, with 0.6% to 0.7% going to the ten biggest clones. Sequencing was done on a sample of naive CXCR3+ CD8+ T cells from blood. The subset: CD45RO-CCR7+CD27+CD95- naive CD8+ T cells expressing CXCR3 (TNR3+). The receptors here all came from a human donor in good health. Some clones in this sample may be carry-over from other donors' samples.

The chain links TRBV12-3 or TRBV12-4 to TRBJ2-7; TCRdb's assignment of TRBD1 cannot be checked, as there is no DNA. The CDR3 loop spans 16 amino acids. CDR3: CASSPHLEQGQDEQYF.

The chain joins TRBV14 to TRBJ2-2; TCRdb designates TRBD2, a call that cannot be tested without DNA. The germline gives CDR1 SGHDN, CDR2 FVKESK. The CDR3 runs to 17 residues. CDR3: CASSQGRSSVNTGELFF.

The chain couples TRBV15 to TRBJ2-3; TCRdb's D call of TRBD1 is untestable without DNA. CDR1 LNHNV and CDR2 YYDKDF come from the germline V gene (reference sequence). This CDR3 region has 17 residues. The CDR3 spells CATSRDIRSSRTDTQYF. Looking up the rest from reference TRBV15 and TRBJ2-3 gives the full variable domain: DAMVIQNPRYQVTQFGKPVTLSCSQTLNHNVMYWYQQKSSQAPKLLFHYYDKDFNNEADTPDNFQSRRPNTSFCFLDIRSPGLGDTAMYLCATSRDIRSSRTDTQYFGPGTRLTVL.

The chain is built from TRBV4-3 and TRBJ2-2; without DNA, the TCRdb call of TRBD2 cannot be checked. The CDR3 is 16 amino acids. Germline-derived CDR1 and CDR2 are LGHNA and YSLEER. The CDR3 here is CASSQDTRPSGGELFF.

J is TRBJ2-7 and V is TRBV15. CDR1 and CDR2 from the germline V gene are LNHNV and YYDKDF (reference sequence). There are 14 residues in the CDR3. CDR3: CATSRVGSGYEQYF.

V usage is TRBV29-1 and J usage is TRBJ1-2; TCRdb reports TRBD1, a call that lacks DNA to check it against. The germline gives CDR1 SQVTM, CDR2 ANQGSEA. The CDR3 is made up of 12 amino acids. The CDR3 sequence is CSAAGTGHGYTF.

The rearrangement links TRBV28 to TRBJ1-5; checking the TCRdb D call of TRBD1 is not possible without DNA. The CDR3 has 14 amino acids. Germline CDR1 is MDHEN and CDR2 is SYDVKM. The CDR3 reads CASSLTGGNPPQHF.

The chain recombines TRBV12-3 or TRBV12-4 with TRBJ1-2; TCRdb calls TRBD1, which cannot be checked without DNA. This CDR3 is built from 15 residues. CDR3 in amino acids: CASSLDRSGPYGYTF.

The V and J genes are TRBV28 and TRBJ2-2; there is no DNA to check the TCRdb D call of TRBD2. Germline lookup yields CDR1 MDHEN and CDR2 SYDVKM. The length of the CDR3 is 18 residues. The CDR3 spells CASSSSSGGAQHTGELFF.

V and J are TRBV6-1 and TRBJ2-7. There are 13 residues in the CDR3. CDR1 is MNHNS and CDR2 is SASEGT in the germline V gene. The CDR3 region is CASSDRASYEQYF.